This is a list of T cell receptor beta chains from one sample in a study of T cells in Graves' hyperthyroidism and ophthalmopathy. Each CDR3 protein gets one entry after TCRdb re-called the multiplex PCR reads with MiXCR. The sample carries approximately 370,000 distinct CDR3 sequences, approximately 17% recorded once. The sample taken for sequencing was blood. These receptors all come from a woman in her thirties with Graves' hyperthyroidism that later progressed to Graves' ophthalmopathy. Each CDR3 is given with its conserved first and last residue. D genes are given only for firm matches. The listing skips clone size in some rows; elsewhere it reads once, few, many or a size class.

v_gene,d_gene,abundance,j_gene,CDR3aa,CDR3nt
TRBV5-6,NA,NA,TRBJ1-3,CASEWGGSGNTIYF,TGTGCCAGCGAATGGGGGGGCTCTGGAAACACCATATATTTT
TRBV29-1,NA,once,TRBJ1-2,CSVYHYYGYTF,TGCAGCGTTTATCACTACTATGGCTACACCTTC
TRBV3-1,NA,many,TRBJ2-1,CASSQWDSSYNEQFF,TGTGCCAGCAGCCAATGGGATAGCTCCTACAATGAGCAGTTCTTC
TRBV6-2/TRBV6-3,NA,few,TRBJ2-5,CASTARIGGETQYF,TGTGCCAGCACCGCCCGGATCGGGGGAGAGACCCAGTACTTC
TRBV12-3/TRBV12-4,NA,many,TRBJ1-1,CASSQLGGNTEAFF,TGTGCCAGCTCCCAACTGGGGGGGAACACTGAAGCTTTCTTT
TRBV3-1,NA,few,TRBJ2-7,CASSQEGGFGFGEQYF,TGTGCCAGCAGCCAAGAAGGAGGTTTTGGCTTCGGGGAGCAGTACTTC
TRBV2,TRBD1,NA,TRBJ1-1,CASSSGTGNTEAFF,TGTGCCAGCTCCTCCGGGACAGGGAACACTGAAGCTTTCTTT
TRBV12-3/TRBV12-4,NA,few,TRBJ2-7,CASRSDYEQYF,TGTGCCAGCAGGTCGGACTACGAGCAGTACTTC
TRBV4-1,TRBD1,few,TRBJ2-7,CASSHHPGQTVYEQYF,TGCGCCAGCAGCCACCACCCGGGACAGACCGTCTACGAGCAGTACTTC
TRBV5-1,NA,few,TRBJ2-6,CASSPDSLWGANVLTF,TGCGCCAGCAGCCCGGACAGCCTATGGGGGGCCAACGTCCTGACTTTC
TRBV6-1,TRBD1,many,TRBJ1-5,CASSGLDRVLSNQPQHF,TGTGCCAGCAGTGGCCTTGACAGGGTACTTAGCAATCAGCCCCAGCATTTT
TRBV2,NA,many,TRBJ2-7,CASSEVPGYEQYF,TGTGCCAGCAGTGAAGTTCCCGGCTACGAGCAGTACTTC
TRBV27,NA,many,TRBJ2-1,CASRPSSVNEQFF,TGTGCCAGCAGACCCTCGTCCGTCAATGAGCAGTTCTTC
TRBV2,NA,many,TRBJ1-4,CASSGKIVDEKLFF,TGTGCCAGCAGTGGGAAGATAGTCGATGAAAAACTGTTTTTT
TRBV20-1,NA,few,TRBJ1-3,CSARDVVGDPRNTIYF,TGCAGTGCTAGAGATGTCGTGGGGGACCCCCGAAACACCATATATTTT
TRBV19,NA,few,TRBJ2-1,CASSRSGRGTLSYNEQFF,TGTGCCAGTAGCAGGAGCGGTCGGGGAACCCTATCCTACAATGAGCAGTTCTTC
TRBV28,NA,many,TRBJ1-2,CASRLTDNYGYTF,TGTGCCAGCAGGCTGACAGATAACTATGGCTACACCTTC
TRBV12-3/TRBV12-4,NA,many,TRBJ1-6,CASSSTPNRANSPLHF,TGTGCCAGCAGTTCCACACCGAACCGCGCGAATTCACCCCTCCACTTT
TRBV20-1,NA,many,TRBJ1-2,CSASRERYGYTF,TGCAGTGCTAGCCGGGAACGCTATGGCTACACCTTC
TRBV3-1,TRBD1,few,TRBJ2-7,CASSIPGTGGLYEQYF,TGTGCCAGCAGCATACCCGGGACAGGGGGCTTATACGAGCAGTACTTC
TRBV4-1,NA,NA,TRBJ1-2,CASSYQEAVYGYTF,TGCGCCAGCAGCTACCAGGAGGCAGTCTATGGCTACACCTTC
TRBV28,NA,many,TRBJ2-3,CASSPETDTQYF,TGTGCCAGCAGTCCGGAAACCGATACGCAGTATTTT
TRBV19,NA,NA,TRBJ2-1,CASSTAPRGNEQFF,TGTGCCAGTAGTACGGCTCCTAGGGGCAATGAGCAGTTCTTC
TRBV7-9,NA,few,TRBJ2-7,CASSPPSQVEQYF,TGTGCCAGCAGCCCGCCTTCACAGGTCGAGCAGTACTTC
TRBV5-1,NA,NA,TRBJ2-6,CASTRINSGANVLTF,TGCGCCAGCACCCGAATAAACTCTGGGGCCAACGTCCTGACTTTC
TRBV2,NA,many,TRBJ2-1,CASSDLRYGEQFF,TGTGCCAGCAGTGATTTGAGGTACGGGGAGCAGTTCTTC
TRBV30,NA,many,TRBJ2-5,CAWSPRETQYF,TGTGCCTGGAGTCCCAGGGAGACCCAGTACTTC
TRBV30,NA,many,TRBJ1-6,CAWSVLSVRPPLHF,TGTGCCTGGAGTGTTTTGAGTGTCCGTCCACCCCTCCACTTT
TRBV5-1,NA,NA,TRBJ2-6,CASSLDTGYRAGANVLTF,TGCGCCAGCAGCTTGGATACAGGGTACAGGGCGGGGGCCAACGTCCTGACTTTC
TRBV5-6,TRBD1,NA,TRBJ2-1,CASSTRRTGIAKQFF,TGTGCCAGCAGCACAAGACGGACAGGGATTGCGAAGCAGTTCTTC
TRBV20-1,TRBD2,many,TRBJ2-1,CSARDFQLAGPNNEQFF,TGCAGTGCTAGAGATTTTCAACTAGCGGGGCCGAACAATGAGCAGTTCTTC
TRBV7-9,TRBD1,many,TRBJ1-5,CASSLTGGAGQPQHF,TGTGCCAGCAGCTTGACAGGGGGCGCGGGTCAGCCCCAGCATTTT
TRBV18,TRBD1,few,TRBJ1-3,CASSPLKTGVNSGNTIYF,TGTGCCAGCTCACCATTAAAAACAGGGGTAAACTCTGGAAACACCATATATTTT
TRBV11-2,NA,many,TRBJ1-2,CASSLGRVYGYTF,TGTGCCAGCAGCTTGGGTCGCGTCTATGGCTACACCTTC
TRBV27,NA,many,TRBJ2-1,CATSHRGSSYNEQFF,TGTGCCACCTCCCACCGGGGTTCCTCCTACAATGAGCAGTTCTTC